Listed below are T cell receptor beta chains from one sample, sequenced in a study of blood T cell repertoires in COVID-19. Method: immunoSEQ multiplex PCR; TCRdb's copy keeps in-frame clones and lacks some. The data contain hundreds of thousands of clones, 75% to 90% of them singletons. The sample was PBMCs or T cells enriched from blood (not recorded which). Receptors were obtained from a man aged 25-45 years who had recovered from COVID-19. Each CDR3 is given with its conserved first and last residue. D genes are given only for firm matches. Only some rows state a clone size, as once, few, many or a class for expanded clones.

CDR3aa: CATTLSGYTQYF; CDR3nt: TGTGCCACCACACTAAGCGGATATACGCAGTATTTT; d_gene: NA; j_gene: TRBJ2-3; v_gene: TRBV12-3/TRBV12-4; abundance: NA
CDR3aa: CASSRGDEQFF; CDR3nt: TGTGCCAGCAGCCGGGGGGATGAGCAGTTCTTC; d_gene: TRBD2; j_gene: TRBJ2-1; v_gene: TRBV6-2/TRBV6-3; abundance: NA
CDR3aa: CASIGTGYEQYF; CDR3nt: TGTGCCAGCATAGGGACAGGCTACGAGCAGTACTTC; d_gene: TRBD1; j_gene: TRBJ2-7; v_gene: TRBV28; abundance: once
CDR3aa: CASSQVAVISSYNEQFF; CDR3nt: TGCGCCAGCAGCCAAGTTGCGGTGATCAGCTCCTACAATGAGCAGTTCTTC; d_gene: NA; j_gene: TRBJ2-1; v_gene: TRBV4-1; abundance: NA
CDR3aa: CASSFLEGGSYNEQFF; CDR3nt: TGTGCCAGCAGTTTCCTGGAGGGCGGATCTTACAATGAGCAGTTCTTC; d_gene: NA; j_gene: TRBJ2-1; v_gene: TRBV28; abundance: NA
CDR3aa: CASSLADTPTNEKLFF; CDR3nt: TGTGCCAGCAGCTTAGCGGACACCCCAACTAATGAAAAACTGTTTTTT; d_gene: NA; j_gene: TRBJ1-4; v_gene: TRBV11-2; abundance: NA
CDR3aa: CASSLLKGGSQDTQYF; CDR3nt: TGTGCCAGCAGCTTACTTAAGGGCGGGAGCCAAGATACGCAGTATTTT; d_gene: TRBD2; j_gene: TRBJ2-3; v_gene: TRBV7-9; abundance: NA
CDR3aa: CASSHQGPTGELFF; CDR3nt: TGTGCCAGCAGCCACCAGGGGCCCACCGGGGAGCTGTTTTTT; d_gene: NA; j_gene: TRBJ2-2; v_gene: TRBV13; abundance: NA
CDR3aa: CASSPRTSGNYEQYF; CDR3nt: TGCGCCAGCAGCCCTCGGACTAGCGGAAACTACGAGCAGTACTTC; d_gene: TRBD2; j_gene: TRBJ2-7; v_gene: TRBV4-1; abundance: few
CDR3aa: CAIMGQGFGNGNTIYF; CDR3nt: NA; d_gene: NA; j_gene: TRBJ1-3; v_gene: TRBV10-3; abundance: NA
CDR3aa: CASSKKEDRGTEAFF; CDR3nt: TGTGCCAGCAGCAAAAAGGAGGACCGGGGCACTGAAGCTTTCTTT; d_gene: NA; j_gene: TRBJ1-1; v_gene: TRBV21-1; abundance: NA
CDR3aa: CASSGLVTDTQYF; CDR3nt: TGTGCCAGCAGTGGACTAGTGACAGATACGCAGTATTTT; d_gene: TRBD2; j_gene: TRBJ2-3; v_gene: TRBV27; abundance: NA
CDR3aa: CAISESNGVRADTQYF; CDR3nt: TGTGCCATCAGTGAGTCGAACGGGGTGAGGGCAGATACGCAGTATTTT; d_gene: NA; j_gene: TRBJ2-3; v_gene: TRBV10-3; abundance: NA
CDR3aa: CASSPDTNYGYTF; CDR3nt: TGTGCCAGCTCGCCGGACACTAACTATGGCTACACCTTC; d_gene: NA; j_gene: TRBJ1-2; v_gene: TRBV18; abundance: NA
CDR3aa: CASRPEEKYNEQFF; CDR3nt: TGTGCCAGCAGGCCGGAGGAGAAGTACAATGAGCAGTTCTTC; d_gene: NA; j_gene: TRBJ2-1; v_gene: TRBV2; abundance: NA
CDR3aa: CASSLDIIAGRYEQYF; CDR3nt: TGCGCCAGCAGCTTGGACATCATAGCGGGAAGATACGAGCAGTACTTC; d_gene: TRBD2; j_gene: TRBJ2-7; v_gene: TRBV5-1; abundance: few
CDR3aa: CASSYSDRGEQYF; CDR3nt: TGTGCCAGCAGTTACTCCGACAGGGGCGAGCAGTACTTC; d_gene: TRBD1; j_gene: TRBJ2-7; v_gene: TRBV6-5; abundance: NA
CDR3aa: CASSSDYRETAFF; CDR3nt: TGCGCCAGCAGCTCGGATTACAGGGAGACGGCTTTCTTT; d_gene: NA; j_gene: TRBJ1-1; v_gene: TRBV5-1; abundance: NA
CDR3aa: CASSQAHISGMWNNEQFF; CDR3nt: TGCGCCAGCAGCCAAGCCCACATATCGGGAATGTGGAACAATGAGCAGTTCTTC; d_gene: NA; j_gene: TRBJ2-1; v_gene: TRBV4-1; abundance: once
CDR3aa: CASSGIAGKGSGNTIYF; CDR3nt: TGTGCCAGCAGTGGCATCGCGGGGAAAGGATCTGGAAACACCATATATTTT; d_gene: NA; j_gene: TRBJ1-3; v_gene: TRBV6-1; abundance: once
CDR3aa: CASSPGAGVTYEQYF; CDR3nt: TGTGCCAGCAGCCCAGGGGCAGGGGTCACCTACGAGCAGTACTTC; d_gene: NA; j_gene: TRBJ2-7; v_gene: TRBV28; abundance: NA
CDR3aa: CASGRLARDEQFF; CDR3nt: TGTGCCAGCGGGAGATTAGCGAGGGATGAGCAGTTCTTC; d_gene: NA; j_gene: TRBJ2-1; v_gene: TRBV6-5; abundance: NA
CDR3aa: CASSLVSSGSSYEQYF; CDR3nt: TGCGCCAGCAGCTTGGTGTCTAGCGGGAGCTCCTACGAGCAGTACTTC; d_gene: TRBD2; j_gene: TRBJ2-7; v_gene: TRBV5-1; abundance: NA
CDR3aa: CASSLESSGAKAQYF; CDR3nt: TGCGCCAGCAGCTTGGAGTCTAGCGGGGCCAAGGCCCAGTACTTC; d_gene: TRBD2; j_gene: TRBJ2-5; v_gene: TRBV5-1; abundance: NA
CDR3aa: CSVAGDSLDSPLHF; CDR3nt: TGCAGCGTTGCCGGGGATTCCCTGGATTCACCCCTCCACTTT; d_gene: NA; j_gene: TRBJ1-6; v_gene: TRBV29-1; abundance: NA
CDR3aa: CASSESWGTVEDSNQPQHF; CDR3nt: TGTGCCAGCAGTGAATCTTGGGGGACAGTTGAGGATAGCAATCAGCCCCAGCATTTT; d_gene: TRBD1; j_gene: TRBJ1-5; v_gene: TRBV2; abundance: NA
CDR3aa: CASSQAGSSGYTDTQYF; CDR3nt: TGTGCCAGCAGCCAAGCGGGGTCTAGCGGTTACACAGATACGCAGTATTTT; d_gene: TRBD2; j_gene: TRBJ2-3; v_gene: TRBV4-2; abundance: few
CDR3aa: CASSMRADRVDNEQFF; CDR3nt: TGTGCCAGCAGCATGCGCGCGGACAGGGTTGACAATGAGCAGTTCTTC; d_gene: TRBD1; j_gene: TRBJ2-1; v_gene: TRBV5-4; abundance: NA
CDR3aa: CASSLGTGKFSGNTIYF; CDR3nt: TGTGCCAGCTCACTCGGGACAGGGAAATTTTCTGGAAACACCATATATTTT; d_gene: TRBD1; j_gene: TRBJ1-3; v_gene: TRBV18; abundance: NA
CDR3aa: CASSEPSGSFTDTQYF; CDR3nt: TGCGCCAGCAGTGAACCTAGCGGGAGCTTTACAGATACGCAGTATTTT; d_gene: TRBD2; j_gene: TRBJ2-3; v_gene: TRBV10-1; abundance: NA
CDR3aa: CASSGDNYGYTF; CDR3nt: TGTGCCAGTTCAGGGGATAACTATGGCTACACCTTC; d_gene: NA; j_gene: TRBJ1-2; v_gene: TRBV19; abundance: NA
CDR3aa: CASSQDSLAGSYEQYF; CDR3nt: TGCGCCAGCAGCCAAGATTCGCTAGCGGGATCATACGAGCAGTACTTC; d_gene: TRBD2; j_gene: TRBJ2-7; v_gene: TRBV4-1; abundance: once
CDR3aa: CAQAAGGGNEQFF; CDR3nt: TGTGCCCAAGCGGCGGGGGGTGGCAATGAGCAGTTCTTC; d_gene: TRBD2; j_gene: TRBJ2-1; v_gene: TRBV12-3/TRBV12-4; abundance: NA
CDR3aa: CASIQGIGQPQHF; CDR3nt: TGTGCCTCCATCCAGGGGATCGGTCAGCCCCAGCATTTT; d_gene: NA; j_gene: TRBJ1-5; v_gene: TRBV27; abundance: NA
CDR3aa: CASSPEDGSNQPQHF; CDR3nt: TGTGCCAGCTCACCGGAGGACGGTAGCAATCAGCCCCAGCATTTT; d_gene: NA; j_gene: TRBJ1-5; v_gene: TRBV18; abundance: NA
CDR3aa: CSASSRASGWHEQYF; CDR3nt: TGCAGTGCTAGTTCCCGGGCTAGCGGTTGGCACGAGCAGTACTTC; d_gene: TRBD2; j_gene: TRBJ2-7; v_gene: TRBV20-1; abundance: NA
CDR3aa: CASNSENTGELFF; CDR3nt: TGTGCCAGCAACTCCGAAAACACCGGGGAGCTGTTTTTT; d_gene: NA; j_gene: TRBJ2-2; v_gene: TRBV9; abundance: NA
CDR3aa: CASSIAGLTYNEQFF; CDR3nt: TGTGCCAGCAGCATAGCGGGGCTTACCTACAATGAGCAGTTCTTC; d_gene: TRBD2; j_gene: TRBJ2-1; v_gene: TRBV6-2/TRBV6-3; abundance: once
CDR3aa: CASSQIGADTEAFF; CDR3nt: TGTGCCAGCAGCCAGATAGGGGCGGACACTGAAGCTTTCTTT; d_gene: NA; j_gene: TRBJ1-1; v_gene: TRBV3-1/TRBV3-2; abundance: NA
CDR3aa: CASSDFFGAFF; CDR3nt: TGTGCCAGCAGTGATTTCTTCGGAGCTTTCTTT; d_gene: NA; j_gene: TRBJ1-1; v_gene: TRBV2; abundance: NA
CDR3aa: CASSFRHSNEQFF; CDR3nt: TGTGCCAGCAGCTTCAGACATTCCAATGAGCAGTTCTTC; d_gene: NA; j_gene: TRBJ2-1; v_gene: TRBV7-2; abundance: NA